This T cell receptor (beta chain) derives from a study of blood T cells in healthy people across ages. As for the study in general: About one barcoded beta molecule per two T cells was the capture yield of template switching.

V lost 3 bases to trimming and J lost 4 bases, with 8 bases between them. CDR3 length: 12 amino acids. The germline V gene has CDR1 DFQATT and CDR2 SNEGSKA (reference sequence). Primers used in a second PCR of about 6 to 11 cycles were a sample-barcoded 5' primer and a J-beta primer mix. One entry per CDR3 protein, called by TCRdb with MiXCR from the 5' RACE reads. The sample yields fewer than 800,000 distinct CDR3 sequences, 20% to 25% seen once. In this sample, this clonotype turned up a few times. This sample was also put to use in a study of T cells of mothers and their children.

The sequenced sample was blood. This clonotype was sampled from a boy aged 5 to 17 in good health. The rearrangement uses TRBV20-1 and TRBJ2-3; weak D call: TRBD2 (6 bases). The CDR3 is CSASGGADTQYF. CDR3 coding DNA: TGCAGTGCTAGCGGGGGAGCAGATACGCAGTATTTT.